The clone carrying this T cell receptor (beta chain) was detected a few times. The data were obtained in a study of cytomegalovirus exposure and HLA in healthy donors. Germline V gene sequence: CDR1 WNHNN, CDR2 SYGVQD (reference sequence). V was cut by 6 bases and J by 6 bases, with 7 bases left in between. This CDR3 has 11 amino acids. PCR employed 60 Vbeta and 13 Jbeta primers. This table comes from immunoSEQ multiplex PCR, and its TCRdb copy is limited to in-frame clones, with some not included. The sample lists under 200,000 clones; around 83% were seen once. This rearrangement joins TRBV10-1 to TRBJ2-3, with D hard to call. The sequencing input was PBMCs. This clonotype originated in a woman aged 18-35 years in good health and CMV-seronegative. In DNA, the CDR3 is TGCGCCAGCAGCAATAGTGATACGCAGTATTTT. It yields the protein CASSNSDTQYF.